This T cell receptor beta chain was sequenced for a study of blood T cell repertoires in COVID-19. Study as a whole: The United States, Italy and Spain provided the acute and convalescent COVID-19 samples. PBMCs, B-cell-depleted T cells, or T cells provided the cDNA or gDNA that made up the material.

V lost 3 bases and J lost 2; bases outside the gene matches: 2. Per the germline V gene, CDR1 is SGHTA and CDR2 is FQGTGA. The CDR3 contains 14 residues. In the authors' workflow: Estimation of nucleated cell counts relied on the amplification of reference gene primers. Using immunoSEQ multiplex PCR, the repertoire was profiled, and TCRdb retains in-frame clones only, with some absent. V and J calls and clone size are given by that table; D and trimming were obtained from the DNA. The sample has some 58,000 clones; 85% to 95% are singletons. The rearrangement links TRBV7-3 to TRBJ2-3; 7 bases align to TRBD2. This receptor was taken from a man aged 45-60 years with active COVID-19. Sequenced material: peripheral blood. Written as DNA, the CDR3 is TGTGCCAGCAGCTTCGGGGGGAACACAGATACGCAGTATTTT. Amino acid sequence: CASSFGGNTDTQYF.